The 23 T cell receptor beta chains given below trace back to one sample, sequenced in a study of response to subunit inactivated influenza vaccine. TCRdb re-analysed the RT-PCR reads in MiXCR, keeping a single row per CDR3 protein. Of about 500,000 distinct CDR3 sequences listed, approximately 15% are singletons. The sequences come from CD4+ T cells sorted from PBMCs, collected around 2 years after vaccination. The receptors shown here come from a man in his fifties or sixties who received an inactivated influenza vaccine.

The chain joins TRBV20-1 to TRBJ2-1; D is perhaps TRBD1 or TRBD2 (5 bases each). Per germline, CDR1 DFQATT and CDR2 SNEGSKA (reference sequence). There are 14 residues in the CDR3. V gave up 4 bases and J gave up 10 bases, with 20 bases separating them. CDR3 sequence (DNA): TGCAGTGCTAAGGCGCCGGGACCAGTCTGGGAGCAGTTCTTC. Amino acids: CSAKAPGPVWEQFF.

This clonotype was counted a few times. The gene calls are TRBV12-3 or TRBV12-4 and TRBJ2-7, with 12 bases matching TRBD2. This CDR3 comprises 16 residues. V gave up 5 bases and J gave up 0 bases; unmatched junction bases: 5. The CDR3 reads CASSIGLAGISYEQYF. For the CDR3, the DNA is TGTGCCAGCAGTATTGGACTAGCGGGGATCTCCTACGAGCAGTACTTC.

This clonotype was recorded a few times. The chain has TRBV10-3 and TRBJ2-7, with 14 bases lining up with TRBD2. V shed 6 bases and J 5 bases; nucleotides not matched to a gene: 12. The CDR3 is 17 amino acids. CDR1 ENHRY and CDR2 SYGVKD come from the germline V gene. CDR3 amino acids: CAISLEGTSGSLHEQYF. The CDR3 DNA reads TGTGCCATCAGCCTAGAAGGGACTAGCGGGAGTCTCCACGAGCAGTACTTC.

The V and J genes are TRBV3-1 and TRBJ2-1, with TRBD2 identical over 14 bases. The CDR3 runs 18 residues. Germline V gene lookup returns CDR1 LGHDT and CDR2 YNNKEL (reference sequence). V lost 2 bases to trimming and J lost 1 base; unmatched junction nucleotides: 4. The CDR3 DNA reads as TGTGCCAGCAGCCAACCGGGACTAGCGGGGGAATCCTACAATGAGCAGTTCTTC. This sequence encodes CASSQPGLAGESYNEQFF.

The V gene is TRBV5-5, the J gene TRBJ2-1, with no clear D. The ends were cut back, 1 base at V and 6 bases at J, with 11 bases in the middle. This CDR3 comprises 14 residues. In germline, CDR1 is SGHKS, CDR2 YYEKEE (reference sequence). The DNA of the CDR3 is TGTGCCAGCAGCTTGTACCCTCAGAGCAATGAGCAGTTCTTC. Protein: CASSLYPQSNEQFF. Full variable domain (missing parts from reference TRBV5-5 and TRBJ2-1): DAGVTQSPTHLIKTRGQQVTLRCSPISGHKSVSWYQQVLGQGPQFIFQYYEKEERGRGNFPDRFSARQFPNYSSELNVNALLLGDSALYLCASSLYPQSNEQFFGPGTRLTVL.

In its sample, this clonotype was seen a few times. The chain couples TRBV2 to TRBJ1-5; tentatively, D is TRBD1 (6 bases). CDR1 and CDR2 (germline): SNHLY, FYNNEI. Trimming stripped 8 bases from V and 9 bases from J, with 17 bases between. This CDR3 spans 13 amino acids. The CDR3 bases are TGTGCCAGCGGCGGGGGGGCCCTTGGGCCCCAGCATTTT. As protein: CASGGGALGPQHF. Full variable domain (missing parts from reference TRBV2 and TRBJ1-5): EPEVTQTPSHQVTQMGQEVILRCVPISNHLYFYWYRQILGQKVEFLVSFYNNEISEKSEIFDDQFSVERPDGSNFTLKIRSTKLEDSAMYFCASGGGALGPQHFGDGTRLSIL.

In its sample, this clonotype was seen a few times. The chain carries TRBV20-1 and TRBJ1-6; D remains unclear. Trimming pared 2 bases from V and 9 bases from J, leaving 11 bases between. CDR1 is DFQATT, CDR2 SNEGSKA, per germline (reference sequence). CDR3 length equals 13 residues. CDR3 in DNA: TGCAGTGCTAGAACTGGGTCATCTTCACCCCTCCACTTT. This codes for CSARTGSSSPLHF.

The chain combines TRBV5-1 with TRBJ1-5; 7 nucleotides agree with TRBD1. V gave up 3 bases and J gave up 4 bases; unmatched junction bases: 7. There are 15 residues in the CDR3. Looked up from germline, CDR1 is SGHRS and CDR2 is YFSETQ. CDR3 nucleotides: TGCGCCAGCAGCTGGGGGGGGGACAGAAATCAGCCCCAGCATTTT. This codes for CASSWGGDRNQPQHF.

This clonotype has only a few counts. This rearrangement joins TRBV7-2 to TRBJ1-5; D is possibly TRBD1 (6 bases). The length of the CDR3 is 15 residues. V was cut by 5 bases and J by 1 base, with 12 bases left in between. The germline CDR1 and CDR2 sequences are SGHTA and FQGNSA. This chain's CDR3 is CASSEGQLSNQPQHF. CDR3 DNA sequence: TGTGCCAGCAGCGAAGGACAGTTAAGCAATCAGCCCCAGCATTTT.

The table lists this clonotype with many counts. The V and J genes are TRBV12-3 or TRBV12-4 and TRBJ2-3; 14 bases align to TRBD2. The CDR3 loop spans 16 amino acids. Trimming at V came to 6 bases and at J to 2 bases, leaving 4 bases not matched to a gene. The CDR3 loop is CASSRTSGGYTDTQYF. CDR3 bases: TGTGCCAGCAGCAGGACTAGCGGGGGGTACACAGATACGCAGTATTTT.

The chain employs TRBV9 and TRBJ2-3; no firm D call. CDR3 size: 14 residues. The germline gives CDR1 SGDLS, CDR2 YYNGEE. V gave up 2 bases and J gave up 2 bases, with 9 bases separating them. The CDR3 reads CASSVAQITDTQYF. CDR3 bases: TGTGCCAGCAGCGTGGCACAGATCACAGATACGCAGTATTTT.

The sample holds many counts of this clonotype. The gene calls are TRBV11-2 and TRBJ2-3; D gene uncertain. Trimming shortened V by 5 bases and J by 2 bases, and 8 bases separated the two germline ends. The CDR3 is made up of 13 amino acids. Germline V gives CDR1 SGHAT, CDR2 FQNNGV. CDR3 amino acids: CASSQEHTDTQYF. CDR3 sequence (DNA): TGTGCCAGCAGCCAAGAACACACAGATACGCAGTATTTT.

This clonotype was picked up a small number of times. The chain combines TRBV29-1 with TRBJ2-7; no definite D call. Per the germline V gene, CDR1 is SQVTM and CDR2 is ANQGSEA. The CDR3 contains 13 residues. V lost 4 bases and J lost 7, with 17 bases in between. DNA of the CDR3: TGCAGCGTTGGAACCAATCCTGTGGGGGAGCAGTACTTC. Translation: CSVGTNPVGEQYF.

This clonotype came up a few times. The gene calls are TRBV6-1 and TRBJ2-7, with D perhaps TRBD1 (6 bases). CDR3 length: 14 amino acids. CDR1 MNHNS and CDR2 SASEGT come from the germline V gene. V was trimmed by 11 bases and J by 4 bases, leaving 21 bases between them. The CDR3 protein is CAWAWQGTFYEQYF. DNA of the CDR3: TGTGCCTGGGCATGGCAGGGGACCTTTTACGAGCAGTACTTC.

This clonotype was counted ten times or more. V usage is TRBV7-2 and J usage is TRBJ2-1; D unresolved. The germline gives CDR1 SGHTA, CDR2 FQGNSA. The V and J ends lost 2 bases and 0 bases respectively, with 8 bases between them. CDR3 length: 15 residues. The CDR3 is CASSLSASSYNEQFF. The CDR3 nucleotides are TGTGCCAGCAGCTTATCTGCAAGCTCCTACAATGAGCAGTTCTTC.

At least ten counts were recorded for this clonotype. This chain links TRBV7-8 with TRBJ1-2; tentatively, D is TRBD1 (6 bases). Per the germline V gene, CDR1 is SGHVS and CDR2 is FQNEAQ. With 5 bases removed from V and 7 bases from J, the gap between germline ends came to 20 bases. This CDR3 has 15 amino acids. CDR3 sequence (DNA): TGTGCCAGCAGCCCCCGGACAGATTCTGAAAGTGGCTACACCTTC. Amino acids: CASSPRTDSESGYTF. The whole variable domain, remainder taken from reference TRBV7-8 and TRBJ1-2, is GAGVSQSPRYKVAKRGQDVALRCDPISGHVSLFWYQQALGQGPEFLTYFQNEAQLDKSGLPSDRFFAERPEGSVSTLKIQRTQQEDSAVYLCASSPRTDSESGYTFGSGTRLTVV.

This clonotype was recorded a few times. The J gene is TRBJ2-2, the V gene TRBV5-6; 12 nucleotides line up with TRBD2. Looked up from germline, CDR1 is SGHDT and CDR2 is YYEEEE. After removal of 1 base from V and 5 bases from J, the junction contained 6 bases not matched to a gene. The CDR3 has 17 amino acids. In DNA, the CDR3 is TGTGCCAGCAGCTTGAGTTGGACTAGCGGGATTACCGGGGAGCTGTTTTTT. Amino acids: CASSLSWTSGITGELFF.

This clonotype was picked up a small number of times. This chain links TRBV28 with TRBJ1-5, with TRBD1 matching 7 bases. The V gene end was trimmed by 5 bases and the J gene end by 2 bases; junction bases not matched to a gene: 6. This CDR3 contains 15 residues. Germline lookup yields CDR1 MDHEN and CDR2 SYDVKM. The DNA of the CDR3 is TGTGCCAGCAGTCTACAGGGGAGCCGCAATCAGCCCCAGCATTTT. Its protein product is CASSLQGSRNQPQHF.

This clonotype showed up just a few times. The J gene is TRBJ1-2, the V gene TRBV6-1; TRBD1 is a possible D gene (6 bases). This CDR3 spans 14 amino acids. Germline loops: CDR1 MNHNS, CDR2 SASEGT. Trimming left V 7 bases short and J 8 bases short, with 20 bases between. CDR3 residues: CASMRDNNGKGYTF. The CDR3 bases are TGTGCCAGCATGAGGGACAACAACGGGAAAGGCTACACCTTC.

The chain employs TRBV29-1 and TRBJ2-7; D gene unclear. Germline V lookup: CDR1 SQVTM, CDR2 ANQGSEA. The CDR3 has 11 residues. V was pared by 6 bases and J by 6 bases, with 12 bases between. CDR3 amino acids: CSVENGFEQYF. The CDR3 DNA reads TGCAGCGTCGAGAATGGGTTCGAGCAGTACTTC.

The V call is TRBV4-3, the J call TRBJ2-5; unclear D gene. The V end was cut by 0 bases, the J end by 3 bases, with 14 bases between. The CDR3 has 16 amino acids. Germline CDR1 is LGHNA and CDR2 is YSLEER. The CDR3 region is CASSQDFLQAKETQYF. The DNA for the CDR3 is TGCGCCAGCAGCCAAGATTTCCTCCAAGCCAAAGAGACCCAGTACTTC.

Remarks on this clonotype: It may be a read error: a sequence one base away is much more abundant. V is TRBV10-3 and J is TRBJ2-5; D may be TRBD2 (6 bases). CDR1 is ENHRY and CDR2 is SYGVKD in the germline V gene. Trimming cost V 2 bases and J 11 bases, with 21 bases left between them. The CDR3 spans 15 residues. CDR3 coding DNA: TGTGCCATCAGTGAGACTGGAGCTAGTAGCGGCAAACAGTACTTC. Translation: CAISETGASSGKQYF.

The chain joins TRBV2 to TRBJ2-5; 12 bases are shared with TRBD2. The CDR3 has 16 amino acids. V trimming: 2 bases; J trimming: 5 bases; junction bases outside the gene matches: 6. CDR1 is SNHLY, CDR2 FYNNEI, per germline. The CDR3 loop reads CASSEYRLAGVETQYF. CDR3 sequence (DNA): TGTGCCAGCAGTGAATATCGACTAGCGGGAGTGGAGACCCAGTACTTC. Complete variable domain (other parts from reference TRBV2 and TRBJ2-5): EPEVTQTPSHQVTQMGQEVILRCVPISNHLYFYWYRQILGQKVEFLVSFYNNEISEKSEIFDDQFSVERPDGSNFTLKIRSTKLEDSAMYFCASSEYRLAGVETQYFGPGTRLLVL.